This TCR beta chain was observed in a study of neoadjuvant anti-PD-1 for oral cavity cancer. Time point denoted: after neoadjuvant nivolumab, at surgical resection. Patients had newly diagnosed, untreated stage II-IVA oral cavity squamous cell carcinoma. With respect to this clone: The target antigen is unknown.

Blood libraries mostly used around 0.45 ug genomic DNA, six replicates each. Profiled with immunoSEQ multiplex PCR; TCRdb holds only in-frame clones, not every one. The profile covers around 68,000 clones, with 86% appearing a single time and roughly 2.9% taken by the ten largest. There are 15 residues in the CDR3. Per germline, CDR1 SEHNR and CDR2 FQNEAQ (reference sequence). Trimming left V 5 bases short and J 4 bases short, with 17 bases between. Findings of the study overall: Post-nivolumab, blood T cell clonality was significantly elevated in non-responders. Treg/Th17 ratio rose with pretreatment blood and fell with post-treatment tumor TCRbeta clonality.

The J gene is TRBJ1-1, the V gene TRBV7-9, with D tentatively TRBD1 (5 bases). The origin of this receptor is a person aged 40 to 85 with oral cavity squamous cell carcinoma. The sample here was PBMCs, taken after nivolumab (anti-PD-1) treatment. The CDR3 DNA reads as TGTGCCAGCAGCGCAATTAATACGGGGGGCACTGAAGCTTTCTTT. This sequence encodes CASSAINTGGTEAFF.